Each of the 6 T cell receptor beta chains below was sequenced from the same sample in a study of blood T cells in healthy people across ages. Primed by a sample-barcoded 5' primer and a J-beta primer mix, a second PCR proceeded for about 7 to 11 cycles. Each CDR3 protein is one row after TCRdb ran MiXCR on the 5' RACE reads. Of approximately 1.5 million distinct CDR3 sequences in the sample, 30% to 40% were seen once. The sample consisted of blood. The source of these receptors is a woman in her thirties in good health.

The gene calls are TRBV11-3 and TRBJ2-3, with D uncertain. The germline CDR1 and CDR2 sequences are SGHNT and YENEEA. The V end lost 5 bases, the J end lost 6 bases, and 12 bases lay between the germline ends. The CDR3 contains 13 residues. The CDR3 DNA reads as TGTGCCAGCAGCAATAGCCAGAGGGATACGCAGTATTTT. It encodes CASSNSQRDTQYF.

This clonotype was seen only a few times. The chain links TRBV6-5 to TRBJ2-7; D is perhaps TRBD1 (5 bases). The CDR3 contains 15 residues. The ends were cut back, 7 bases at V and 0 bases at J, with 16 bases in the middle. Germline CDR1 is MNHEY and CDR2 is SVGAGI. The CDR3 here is CASTEGHGVSYEQYF. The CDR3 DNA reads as TGTGCCAGCACTGAAGGACACGGAGTCTCCTACGAGCAGTACTTC.

DNA for the CDR3: TGTGCCAGCAGCTTGTGGATAGCGGGAGCCAATGAGCAGTTCTTC. Its protein product is CASSLWIAGANEQFF. This chain joins TRBV5-5 and TRBJ2-1; TRBD2 agrees at 9 bases. The CDR3 covers 15 residues. After removal of 1 base from V and 6 bases from J, the junction contained 5 bases not matched to a gene. CDR1 SGHKS and CDR2 YYEKEE come from the germline V gene (reference sequence).

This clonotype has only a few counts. Here the CDR3 DNA reads TGCGCCAGCAGTCGGGACAGGAGCCTTAATGAAAAACTGTTTTTT. The encoded protein is CASSRDRSLNEKLFF. The chain has TRBV5-1 and TRBJ1-4; 8 bases line up with TRBD1. The CDR3 is 15 amino acids. V was pared by 5 bases and J by 4 bases, with 7 bases of the junction left unmatched. Germline lookup yields CDR1 SGHRS and CDR2 YFSETQ.

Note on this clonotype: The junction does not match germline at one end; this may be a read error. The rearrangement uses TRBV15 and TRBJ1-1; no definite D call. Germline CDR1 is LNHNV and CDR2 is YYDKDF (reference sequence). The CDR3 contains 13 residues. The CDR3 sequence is CATMGSIGNEAFF. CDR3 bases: TGCGCCACCATGGGCTCAATAGGCAATGAAGCTTTCTTT.

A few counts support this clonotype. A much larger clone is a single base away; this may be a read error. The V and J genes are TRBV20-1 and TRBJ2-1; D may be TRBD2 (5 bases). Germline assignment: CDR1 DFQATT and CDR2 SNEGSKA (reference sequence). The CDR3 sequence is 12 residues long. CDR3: CKAGLASNEQFF. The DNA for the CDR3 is TGCAAGGCCGGGCTAGCAAGCAATGAGCAGTTCTTC.